Sequencing of this T cell receptor (beta chain) was carried out in a study of beta chain features in type 1 diabetes. Expressed TCRB transcripts were sequenced because the entire RNA isolate underwent reverse transcription. Clones were sequenced by immunoSEQ multiplex PCR, and TCRdb holds only the in-frame ones, with some missing. The sample gives 35,000 or so clones, roughly two thirds of which show up once; over 2% is in the top ten. This CDR3 spans 18 amino acids. Looked up from germline, CDR1 is MDHEN and CDR2 is SYDVKM. J lost 3 bases, V lost 4 bases, and 17 bases had no gene match. Material: Tregs from blood. This TCR was recovered from a woman aged 30 to 39 in good health. The genes are TRBV28 and TRBJ2-7, with 8 positions matching TRBD2. The CDR3: CASSSTLGAGGLGYEQYF. The CDR3 DNA reads TGTGCCAGCAGTTCGACCCTCGGGGCGGGAGGCCTCGGCTACGAGCAGTACTTC.